Listed here are 22 T cell receptor beta chains from one sample, sequenced in a study of T-cell reconstitution after alpha-beta-depleted transplantation in children. Findings of the study overall: A year post-transplant, T-cell counts and diversity derived mostly from newly produced T cells.

These receptors have no identified antigens. Unique molecular identifiers tagged the TCRbeta library. TCRdb used MiXCR to reprocess the PCR reads, holding one entry per CDR3 protein. The sample holds about 290,000 distinct CDR3 sequences, around 7.1% seen once. Sequenced here: peripheral blood, sampled 360 days after TCRalphabeta/CD19-depleted stem cell transplant. These receptor sequences come from a female patient under 10 years old who had a stem cell transplant for Fanconi anemia, so the T cells may come from the graft donor.

This clonotype was found a few times. The chain links TRBV20-1 to TRBJ2-5; 13 positions agree with TRBD2. Losses at the gene ends were 5 bases for V and 7 bases for J; bases not matched to a gene: 16. Germline-derived CDR1 and CDR2 are DFQATT and SNEGSKA (reference sequence). CDR3 length equals 17 residues. The CDR3, as DNA: TGCAGTGCTCCCGACTCTGGACTAGCGGGGGTCCTTGGGACCCAGTACTTC. Encoded protein: CSAPDSGLAGVLGTQYF.

The genes are TRBV5-1 and TRBJ2-3; 8 bases align to TRBD1. The CDR3 sequence is 15 residues long. CDR1 SGHRS and CDR2 YFSETQ come from the germline V gene. V dropped 4 bases and J dropped 3; count of bases not matched to a gene: 7. For the CDR3, the DNA is TGCGCCAGCAGCCTCCAGGGGGCGCCTACAGATACGCAGTATTTT. Its protein is CASSLQGAPTDTQYF.

The CDR3 loop is CASSPGGKNEKLFF. For the CDR3, the DNA is TGTGCCAGCTCACCAGGAGGCAAGAATGAAAAACTGTTTTTT. This chain uses TRBV18 with TRBJ1-4; no reliable D call. Deletions cut 2 bases from V and 5 bases from J, with 9 bases between. The CDR3 covers 14 residues. The V gene's germline CDR1 is KGHSH and CDR2 LQKENI.

This clonotype was seen repeatedly, ten times or more. The chain has TRBV12-3 or TRBV12-4 and TRBJ2-5; D is unclear. The CDR3 has 16 amino acids. Trimming took off 3 bases at V and 2 bases at J, with 16 bases between the two ends. CDR3 in amino acids: CASSFLMRTEQETQYF. The CDR3 DNA reads as TGTGCCAGCAGTTTCTTGATGAGGACCGAACAAGAGACCCAGTACTTC.

This clonotype was counted ten times or more. The chain carries TRBV6-5 and TRBJ2-3; D gene uncertain. The V end was cut by 2 bases, the J end by 1 base, with 4 bases between. This CDR3 region has 13 residues. CDR1 and CDR2 (germline): MNHEY, SVGAGI. CDR3 protein: CASSYGGTDTQYF. The CDR3 DNA is TGTGCCAGCAGTTACGGGGGCACAGATACGCAGTATTTT.

This clonotype has only a few counts. The rearrangement uses TRBV9 and TRBJ2-3, with TRBD2 matching over 7 bases. The V and J ends lost 2 bases and 1 base, in that order; junction bases with no gene match: 4. This CDR3 is 15 amino acids long. Germline V lookup: CDR1 SGDLS, CDR2 YYNGEE. CDR3 bases: TGTGCCAGCAGCGTTACTAGCGCGCGCACAGATACGCAGTATTTT. Translation gives CASSVTSARTDTQYF.

This clonotype was observed at least ten times. The V gene is TRBV9, the J gene TRBJ2-7; D gene uncertain. With 0 bases removed from V and 5 bases from J, the gap between germline ends came to 12 bases. The CDR3 length is 14 residues. The germline V gene has CDR1 SGDLS and CDR2 YYNGEE. The CDR3 nucleotides read TGTGCCAGCAGCGTAGGGCCTAATAACCACGAGCAGTACTTC. Its protein product is CASSVGPNNHEQYF. Looking up the rest from reference TRBV9 and TRBJ2-7 gives the full variable domain: DSGVTQTPKHLITATGQRVTLRCSPRSGDLSVYWYQQSLDQGLQFLIQYYNGEERAKGNILERFSAQQFPDLHSELNLSSLELGDSALYFCASSVGPNNHEQYFGPGTRLTVT.

This clonotype was counted ten times or more. This chain joins TRBV12-3 or TRBV12-4 and TRBJ2-7; 9 positions agree with TRBD1. This CDR3 has 15 amino acids. J was trimmed by 5 bases and V by 3 bases; bases with no gene match: 8. As DNA, the CDR3 is TGTGCCAGCAGTTTTATACAGGGGGCGCGCAACGAGCAGTACTTC. This codes for CASSFIQGARNEQYF.

This clonotype was observed many times. The CDR3 nucleotides read TGTGCCAGCAGCTTACTAGCGGGGGCCCAAGAGACCCAGTACTTC. This codes for CASSLLAGAQETQYF. The chain is built from TRBV7-2 and TRBJ2-5, with 10 bases that match TRBD2. The germline V gene has CDR1 SGHTA and CDR2 FQGNSA. After removal of 2 bases from V and 1 base from J, the junction contained 1 base not matched to a gene. The CDR3 length is 15 residues. The full variable domain, completed using reference TRBV7-2 and TRBJ2-5, is GAGVSQSPSNKVTEKGKDVELRCDPISGHTALYWYRQSLGQGLEFLIYFQGNSAPDKSGLPSDRFSAERTGGSVSTLTIQRTQQEDSAVYLCASSLLAGAQETQYFGPGTRLLVL.

This clonotype was observed many times. The CDR3 is CASSLGRLYGYTF. CDR3 coding DNA: TGTGCCAGCAGCTTGGGCAGACTGTATGGCTACACCTTC. The rearrangement uses TRBV13 and TRBJ1-2; D remains unclear. The ends were cut back, 3 bases at V and 5 bases at J, with 10 bases in the middle. CDR3 length: 13 amino acids. Germline V gene data show CDR1 as PRHDT and CDR2 as FYEKMQ (reference sequence).

This clonotype was observed at least ten times. V and J are TRBV5-1 and TRBJ1-2; 8 nucleotides align to TRBD1. CDR3 length: 15 amino acids. The V gene end was trimmed by 4 bases and the J gene end by 3 bases; junction bases not matched to a gene: 8. Germline assignment: CDR1 SGHRS and CDR2 YFSETQ. The CDR3 DNA reads as TGCGCCAGCAGCGCCTTTGACAGGGGACACTATGGCTACACCTTC. Protein product: CASSAFDRGHYGYTF.

There are a few counts of this clonotype. This chain connects TRBV19 to TRBJ2-3; D tentatively reads TRBD1 or TRBD2 (5 bases each). Trimming removed 4 bases at V and 6 bases at J, with 20 bases between. The length of the CDR3 is 16 residues. CDR1 LNHDA and CDR2 SQIVND come from the germline V gene (reference sequence). The CDR3 spells CASSTKLGRSGDTQYF. The CDR3 DNA reads TGTGCCAGTAGTACTAAACTGGGACGATCTGGGGATACGCAGTATTTT.

This chain links TRBV2 with TRBJ1-6; possibly TRBD1 for D (5 bases). Germline values: CDR1 SNHLY, CDR2 FYNNEI. Trimming pared 4 bases from V and 9 bases from J, leaving 7 bases between. The CDR3 loop spans 12 amino acids. The CDR3 nucleotides read TGTGCCAGCAGTGCGGACACTTCACCCCTCCACTTT. This codes for CASSADTSPLHF.

This clonotype was recorded at least ten times. CDR3 sequence (DNA): TGTGCCATCTCAGCATCAGATGAAAAACTGTTTTTT. This sequence encodes CAISASDEKLFF. The chain couples TRBV10-3 to TRBJ1-4; D unclear. Germline values: CDR1 ENHRY, CDR2 SYGVKD. This CDR3 spans 12 amino acids. The V and J ends lost 8 bases and 6 bases respectively, with 10 bases between them.

DNA for the CDR3: TGTGCCAGCAGCCAAGATGTGGGCGCGGAGGCATACAATGAGCAGTTCTTC. Amino acids: CASSQDVGAEAYNEQFF. The rearrangement joins TRBV4-2 to TRBJ2-1, with a possible D match to TRBD2 (5 bases). The CDR3 loop spans 17 amino acids. With 0 bases removed from V and 4 bases from J, the gap between germline ends came to 16 bases. Germline V CDR1 and CDR2: LGHNA, YNFKEQ.

In this sample, this clonotype turned up a few times. The V and J genes are TRBV12-3 or TRBV12-4 and TRBJ1-6; 9 bases match TRBD1. V trimming: 4 bases; J trimming: 4 bases; junction bases outside the gene matches: 2. CDR3 length: 15 amino acids. The CDR3 loop reads CASSSGTGYNSPLHF. CDR3 in DNA: TGTGCCAGCAGTTCCGGGACAGGGTATAATTCACCCCTCCACTTT.

V and J are TRBV7-9 and TRBJ1-5; the D gene is possibly TRBD1 (5 bases). Germline V gene sequence: CDR1 SEHNR, CDR2 FQNEAQ (reference sequence). The CDR3 is made up of 14 amino acids. Trimming took 4 bases from V and 6 from J, leaving 13 bases between them. CDR3 in amino acids: CASSSGVGGQPQHF. The CDR3 DNA reads TGTGCCAGCAGCTCCGGTGTGGGGGGTCAGCCCCAGCATTTT.

About this clonotype: A much larger clone is a single base away; this may be a read error. This sequence joins TRBV11-2 and TRBJ2-3; possibly TRBD2 for D (6 bases). Per germline, CDR1 SGHAT and CDR2 FQNNGV. The CDR3 is 14 residues long. The CDR3 loop reads CASSLGTNTDTKYF. The CDR3 DNA reads as TGTGCCAGCAGCTTAGGGACTAACACAGATACGAAGTATTTT.

This clonotype was counted only a few times. V gene TRBV6-5 combines with J gene TRBJ1-1; D perhaps matches TRBD1 (6 bases). Germline values: CDR1 MNHEY, CDR2 SVGAGI. The CDR3 runs 16 residues. The V gene lost 3 bases and the J gene lost 1 base, with 15 bases spanning the gap. CDR3 sequence: CASSYLTGLRNTEAFF. The CDR3 region has the DNA TGTGCCAGCAGTTATTTAACAGGGCTTAGGAACACTGAAGCTTTCTTT.

The table lists this clonotype with many counts. The CDR3 protein is CSAYKEDYTF. CDR3 DNA sequence: TGCAGTGCCTATAAAGAGGACTACACCTTC. The chain combines TRBV20-1 with TRBJ1-2, with no clear D. Between the trimmed V and J ends, which lost 6 bases and 10 bases, there was a span of 12 bases. This CDR3 spans 10 amino acids. CDR1 DFQATT and CDR2 SNEGSKA come from the germline V gene (reference sequence).

The table lists this clonotype with many counts. The chain employs TRBV20-1 and TRBJ1-6; the D is unclear. Per the germline V gene, CDR1 is DFQATT and CDR2 is SNEGSKA (reference sequence). Trimming shortened V by 6 bases and J by 3 bases, and 18 bases separated the two germline ends. The CDR3 length is 16 residues. CDR3 nucleotide sequence: TGCAGTGCGTCCCGGGAGACAACCGTCTATAATTCACCCCTCCACTTT. It specifies CSASRETTVYNSPLHF.

In this sample, this clonotype turned up many times. The CDR3 DNA reads TGCGCCAGCAGCTTGGAACCGCAGGGGACTGGTTCCTACGAGCAGTACTTC. Its protein is CASSLEPQGTGSYEQYF. The rearrangement links TRBV5-1 to TRBJ2-7; D may match TRBD1 or TRBD2 (6 bases each). V was trimmed by 0 bases and J by 1 base, leaving 17 bases between them. Germline V gives CDR1 SGHRS, CDR2 YFSETQ. There are 17 residues in the CDR3.